The clone carrying this TCR beta chain was counted at least ten times. With 4 bases removed from V and 4 bases from J, the gap between germline ends came to 22 bases. The CDR3 is made up of 17 amino acids. The germline CDR1 and CDR2 sequences are MGHRA and YSYEKL. This entry is derived from a study of quantifying T cell responses using KT2 cells. Study details: Reverse transcription used primers in the TCR alpha and beta constant regions.

An oligo carrying a UMI was ligated to the cDNA 3' end. An equimolar mix of RC1.1 and RC1.2 primed the beta chain across TRBC1 and TRBC2. Starting with the second PCR, alpha and beta TCR chains went through separate processing. TCRdb used MiXCR to reprocess the UMI-ligation and nested PCR reads, holding one entry per CDR3 protein. The table shows about 30,000 distinct CDR3 sequences, with about 7.3% occurring only once. This receptor was obtained from a human donor. The chain has TRBV4-1 and TRBJ1-2; TRBD1 might be the D (5 bases). The sequenced sample consisted of PBMCs spiked with cells of the T cell clone KT2. In DNA, the CDR3 is TGCGCCAGCAGCCCGATTGGAGCAGGGTGGGGATTCTATGGCTACACCTTC. This codes for CASSPIGAGWGFYGYTF.